A selection of T cell receptor beta chains follows, all from one sample in a study of T cells in localized non-small cell lung cancer. The table came from immunoSEQ multiplex PCR; TCRdb's copy has only in-frame clones and leaves some out. The data contain around 24,000 clones, approximately 84% of them singletons. The input for sequencing was peripheral blood, taken before any cancer treatment. All receptors derive from a male donor aged 60 or older with stage I squamous cell lung carcinoma. CDR3s include the opening cysteine and the closing phenylalanine or tryptophan. D genes are given only for firm matches. A row's size may be missing; if present it is once, few, many or a size class.

>NA|TRBD1|TRBJ1-2|TRBV6-6
TGTGCCAGCAGCGGACAGGGTGCTAACTATGGCTACACCTTC
CASSGQGANYGYTF
>NA|NA|TRBJ2-3|TRBV7-7
TGTGCTAGCAGCTTGTCGGGCGGCACAGATACGCAGTATTTT
CASSLSGGTDTQYF
>NA|TRBD1|TRBJ2-7|TRBV6-1
TGTGCCAGCAGGGACAGGGGGCGCCGATCCTACGAGCAGTACTTC
CASRDRGRRSYEQYF
>NA|NA|TRBJ1-1|TRBV29-1
TGCAGCGCGCCGGGGGCCGGGGTGAACACTGAAGCTTTCTTT
CSAPGAGVNTEAFF
>NA|NA|TRBJ2-7|TRBV19
TGTGCCAGTAGGAGGGGGGCCTCCAGCTCCTACGAGCAGTACTTC
CASRRGASSSYEQYF
>NA|NA|TRBJ2-7|TRBV6-5
TGTGCCAGCAGCCCGACAGACGCTAGAACCTACGAGCAGTACTTC
CASSPTDARTYEQYF
>NA|TRBD1|TRBJ2-6|TRBV4-2
TGTGCCAGCAGCCGACCTGGGGGGACAGGGGGCTCTGGGGCCAACGTCCTGACTTTC
CASSRPGGTGGSGANVLTF
>NA|TRBD2|TRBJ2-7|TRBV6-5
TGTGCCAGCAGTTACGGTAGCGGGAGGTACGAGCAGTACTTC
CASSYGSGRYEQYF
>NA|TRBD2|TRBJ2-1|TRBV10-3
TGTGCCATCAGTGAGAGGACTAGCGGATACAATGAGCAGTTCTTC
CAISERTSGYNEQFF
>NA|NA|TRBJ2-6|TRBV5-8
TGTGCCAGCAGCCGGGCAGGGGAGAGCTCTGGGGCCAACGTCCTGACTTTC
CASSRAGESSGANVLTF
>NA|NA|TRBJ2-3|TRBV9
TGTGCCAGCAGCGTAGACCCCACAGATACGCAGTATTTT
CASSVDPTDTQYF
>NA|TRBD2|TRBJ2-1|TRBV30
TGTGCCTGGACCCCCCCGGGACTAGCGGGGGGGCATGAGCAGTTCTTC
CAWTPPGLAGGHEQFF
>NA|NA|TRBJ1-1|TRBV5-1
TGCGCCAGCAGCTTGGCGGTCATGAACACTGAAGCTTTCTTT
CASSLAVMNTEAFF
>NA|TRBD1|TRBJ1-5|TRBV12-5
TGTGCTAGTGGCCCAACAGGGGGCGCAGGGAATCAGCCCCAGCATTTT
CASGPTGGAGNQPQHF
>NA|NA|TRBJ2-1|TRBV6-5
TGTGCCAGCAGGGGGACTGCTTACAATGAGCAGTTCTTC
CASRGTAYNEQFF
>NA|NA|TRBJ1-2|TRBV30
TGTGCCTGGAGTGGGGGTTATGGCTACACCTTC
CAWSGGYGYTF
>NA|TRBD2|TRBJ2-5|TRBV11-3
TGTGCCAGCAGCCCCGGGACTAGCGGACAGGGGACCCAGTACTTC
CASSPGTSGQGTQYF
>NA|NA|TRBJ1-4|TRBV4-1
TGCGCCAGCAGCCAACTATTTGGGGAAAAACTGTTTTTT
CASSQLFGEKLFF
>few|NA|TRBJ2-4|TRBV11-2
TGTGCCAGCAGCCCGTTTCCCGGGGGTCCAAACATTCAGTACTTC
CASSPFPGGPNIQYF
>NA|TRBD1|TRBJ2-2|TRBV11-2
TGTGCCAGCAGACAGGGGGCCTTTAACACCGGGGAGCTGTTTTTT
CASRQGAFNTGELFF
>NA|NA|TRBJ1-5|TRBV7-9
TGTGCCAGCAGTACGACAGGAAATCAGCCCCAGCATTTT
CASSTTGNQPQHF
>NA|NA|TRBJ1-5|TRBV6-9
TGTGCCAGCAGAGGGGCTGGCAATCAGCCCCAGCATTTT
CASRGAGNQPQHF
>NA|TRBD2|TRBJ2-1|TRBV11-2
TGTGCCAGCAGCTCCCAACTAGCGGGAGGGCGGCGAGGGAATGAGCAGTTCTTC
CASSSQLAGGRRGNEQFF
>hyperexpanded|NA|TRBJ1-5|TRBV6-5
TGTGCCAGCAGAGGGGCTGGCAATCAGCCCCAGCATTTT
CASRGAGNQPQHF
>NA|TRBD2|TRBJ2-7|TRBV14
TGTGCCAGCAGCCCCTGGGGGGGGAACGAGCAGTACTTC
CASSPWGGNEQYF
>NA|TRBD2|TRBJ2-3|TRBV30
TGTGCCTGGAGTCCCAGACTAGCCGCTAGCACAGATACGCAGTATTTT
CAWSPRLAASTDTQYF
>NA|NA|TRBJ2-5|TRBV7-6
TGTGCCAGCAGCCCCCGGTGGTCACAAGAGACCCAGTACTTC
CASSPRWSQETQYF
>once|NA|TRBJ2-1|TRBV30
TGTGCCTGGAGTGACTACCTCAATGAGCAGTTCTTC
CAWSDYLNEQFF
>NA|NA|TRBJ1-1|TRBV19
TGTGCCAGTAGTGGGCTTATGACGGGAACTGAAGCTTTCTTT
CASSGLMTGTEAFF
>NA|TRBD1|TRBJ1-4|TRBV7-9
TGTGCCAGCAGGGGGACAGGGGAGGATATGTTTTTT
CASRGTGEDMFF
>NA|NA|TRBJ2-7|TRBV28
TGTGCCAGCATATCCTTATACGAGCAGTACTTC
CASISLYEQYF
>NA|NA|TRBJ1-2|TRBV2
TGTGCCAGCAGTCGAGGGGCCTATGGCTACACCTTC
CASSRGAYGYTF
>NA|NA|TRBJ2-3|TRBV4-1
TGCGCCAGCAGCCAAGATACAGATACGCAGTATTTT
CASSQDTDTQYF
>once|NA|TRBJ1-3|TRBV30
TGTGCCTGGAGTCCCCGGGGCTCTGGAAACACCATATATTTT
CAWSPRGSGNTIYF
>NA|TRBD1|TRBJ1-5|TRBV6-4
TGTGCCAGCAGCGTTGACAGGGCCCAGCCCCAGCATTTT
CASSVDRAQPQHF
>NA|NA|TRBJ2-7|TRBV2
TGTGCCAGCAGTGAGGACCCCGAGAGCTCCTACGAGCAGTACTTC
CASSEDPESSYEQYF